Below, one T cell receptor beta chain is given with its context. Trimming took 7 bases from V and 4 from J, leaving 8 bases between them. Germline CDR1 MNHNY, CDR2 SVGAGI (reference sequence). This CDR3 is built from 12 residues. The data were taken from a study of blood T cells in healthy people across ages. A second PCR, run for about 7 to 11 cycles, used a sample-barcoded 5' primer plus a J-beta primer mix. TCRdb recomputed calls from the 5' RACE reads with MiXCR, one row per CDR3 protein. Counted here are under 700,000 distinct CDR3 sequences, 24% occurring once; the ten biggest clones make up 7.5% to 9%. The sample was also linked to a second study, of T cells of mothers and their children.

This rearrangement joins TRBV6-6 to TRBJ1-3, with D hard to call. This receptor was obtained from a boy under 18 in good health. Material for sequencing was blood. This chain's CDR3 is CASKGLGNTIYF. In DNA form, the CDR3 reads TGTGCCAGCAAGGGCCTCGGAAACACCATATATTTT.